This T cell receptor (beta chain) was sequenced in a study of identifying expanded T cells in peripheral blood. Study results and limitations: Across healthy donors, higher total template counts meant significantly greater roughly 2-week count variance. Technical replicates showed around 1.2 changed clones; approximately 2 weeks about 16.4; four weeks 19.

Using immunoSEQ multiplex PCR, the repertoire was profiled, and TCRdb retains in-frame clones only, with some absent. The sample has some 80,000 clones, roughly 89% seen once. About this clone: Antigen specificity is unknown.

Germline assignment: CDR1 SNHLY and CDR2 FYNNEI. Trimming shortened V by 2 bases and J by 3 bases, and 7 bases separated the two germline ends. This CDR3 is 13 amino acids long. No infections or other immune events were documented during collection. The sequence came from a person between 18 and 70 years old in good health. The rearrangement uses TRBV2 and TRBJ1-2, with D hard to call. The sample was blood. The chain's CDR3 is CASSEMGDYGYTF. The CDR3 coding sequence is TGTGCCAGCAGTGAAATGGGAGACTATGGCTACACCTTC.